The source of this T cell receptor (beta chain) is a study of technical replicates of blood from several donors. V was clipped by 6 bases and J by 3 bases, with 15 bases between them. Germline V CDR1 and CDR2: SNHLY, FYNNEI. The CDR3 runs to 14 residues. Assay: immunoSEQ multiplex PCR; the TCRdb copy retains only in-frame clones and omits some. The sample contains just over 95,000 clones, more than 90% of which appear only once. The chain carries TRBV2 and TRBJ2-7; a weak D match, TRBD2 (6 bases). Sequences were obtained from T cells isolated from PBMCs. The TCR was taken from a human donor in good health. The CDR3 bases are TGTGCCAGCAGGGTGACTCCCGGGGGCTACGAGCAGTACTTC. It encodes CASRVTPGGYEQYF.